These T cell receptor beta chains were read from a single sample in a study of control samples from healthy donors and cancer patients. Assay used: immunoSEQ multiplex PCR; TCRdb lists only in-frame clones, some missing. The sample lists over 120,000 clones; 90% to 95% were seen once. Sample: PBMCs. All receptors derive from a man between 60 and 75 years old with colorectal cancer. CDR3s include the opening cysteine and the closing phenylalanine or tryptophan. Fields, in order: J gene, clone size, V gene, D gene, CDR3 DNA, CDR3 protein. D genes are given only for firm matches. Size values are once, few and many counts, or a class for expanded clones, and some rows have none.

j_gene: TRBJ2-1
abundance: .
v_gene: TRBV15
d_gene: TRBD1
CDR3nt: TGTGCCACCAGCAGAGAAGCTTACGACAGGGGAGCATACAATGAGCAGTTCTTC
CDR3aa: CATSREAYDRGAYNEQFF

j_gene: TRBJ1-1
abundance: .
v_gene: TRBV20-1
d_gene: .
CDR3nt: TGCAGTGCGGCCGGAAGGACTGAAGCTTTCTTT
CDR3aa: CSAAGRTEAFF

j_gene: TRBJ2-7
abundance: .
v_gene: TRBV4-1
d_gene: .
CDR3nt: TGCGCCAGCAGCCAAGTGGCGGGGGCGGCGGAGCAGTACTTC
CDR3aa: CASSQVAGAAEQYF

j_gene: TRBJ2-7
abundance: .
v_gene: TRBV7-2
d_gene: .
CDR3nt: TGTGCCAGCAGCTCCCGGGACGGGACCTACGAGCAGTACTTC
CDR3aa: CASSSRDGTYEQYF

j_gene: TRBJ1-5
abundance: .
v_gene: TRBV19
d_gene: .
CDR3nt: TGTGCCAGTAGTTACGTGGGAACCAAGCCCCAGCATTTT
CDR3aa: CASSYVGTKPQHF

j_gene: TRBJ1-4
abundance: .
v_gene: TRBV4-1
d_gene: .
CDR3nt: TGCGCCAGCAGCCCCATTCGGATGTTAGAGGAGGAAAAACTGTTTTTT
CDR3aa: CASSPIRMLEEEKLFF

j_gene: TRBJ1-1
abundance: .
v_gene: TRBV18
d_gene: .
CDR3nt: TGTGCCAGCTCACCACCCCAGCCAGCCCAAGTGGCTTTCTTT
CDR3aa: CASSPPQPAQVAFF

j_gene: TRBJ2-3
abundance: .
v_gene: TRBV5-4
d_gene: TRBD2
CDR3nt: TGTGCCAGCAGCCCTAGCGGGGGGAGCACAGATACGCAGTATTTT
CDR3aa: CASSPSGGSTDTQYF

j_gene: TRBJ1-1
abundance: .
v_gene: TRBV18
d_gene: .
CDR3nt: TGTGCCAGCTCACCATACGTTGGGGGTACTGAAGCTTTCTTT
CDR3aa: CASSPYVGGTEAFF

j_gene: TRBJ2-1
abundance: .
v_gene: TRBV29-1
d_gene: TRBD2
CDR3nt: TGCAGCGTTGTACTAGCGGGGGGCTCCTACAATGAGCAGTTCTTC
CDR3aa: CSVVLAGGSYNEQFF

j_gene: TRBJ1-2
abundance: .
v_gene: TRBV7-2
d_gene: .
CDR3nt: TGTGCCAGCAGCTCCCCAACCGCTGGGTATGGCTACACCTTC
CDR3aa: CASSSPTAGYGYTF

j_gene: TRBJ2-7
abundance: .
v_gene: TRBV19
d_gene: .
CDR3nt: TGTGCCAGTAGTATAAGCGCCACCAAGGCCTACGAGCAGTACTTC
CDR3aa: CASSISATKAYEQYF

j_gene: TRBJ1-1
abundance: .
v_gene: TRBV10-3
d_gene: .
CDR3nt: TGTGCCATCACCGACGCTTTGACAGCGAACACTGAAGCTTTCTTT
CDR3aa: CAITDALTANTEAFF

j_gene: TRBJ2-2
abundance: .
v_gene: TRBV5-1
d_gene: .
CDR3nt: TGCGCCAGCAGCTTGCAGGGATCTACTACGAACACCGGGGAGCTGTTTTTT
CDR3aa: CASSLQGSTTNTGELFF

j_gene: TRBJ2-7
abundance: .
v_gene: TRBV18
d_gene: TRBD1
CDR3nt: TGTGCCAGCTCACCAAGGGGGCTCGCTGGGGATGAGCAGTACTTC
CDR3aa: CASSPRGLAGDEQYF

j_gene: TRBJ2-7
abundance: .
v_gene: TRBV19
d_gene: TRBD1
CDR3nt: TGTGCCAGTAGTAAGGTTGGGACAGGATCCTACGAGCAGTACTTC
CDR3aa: CASSKVGTGSYEQYF

j_gene: TRBJ1-1
abundance: .
v_gene: TRBV9
d_gene: TRBD1
CDR3nt: TGTGCCAGCAGCGCCCGACAGGGGGTGACCACTGAAGCTTTCTTT
CDR3aa: CASSARQGVTTEAFF

j_gene: TRBJ2-2
abundance: .
v_gene: TRBV5-1
d_gene: TRBD2
CDR3nt: TGCGCCAGCAGCTTGGTCGCTAGCGGGGGAACCGGGGAGCTGTTTTTT
CDR3aa: CASSLVASGGTGELFF

j_gene: TRBJ1-2
abundance: .
v_gene: TRBV3-1/TRBV3-2
d_gene: .
CDR3nt: TGTGCCAGCAGCCAAGATCTGGGGGAAGGCGGCTACACCTTC
CDR3aa: CASSQDLGEGGYTF

j_gene: TRBJ1-1
abundance: .
v_gene: TRBV29-1
d_gene: TRBD1
CDR3nt: TGCAGCGCAGCCCGGAGTAAACAGGGGGCAAAGGGTGAAGCTTTCTTT
CDR3aa: CSAARSKQGAKGEAFF

j_gene: TRBJ1-5
abundance: .
v_gene: TRBV6-5
d_gene: .
CDR3nt: TGTGCCTCAACCTTCCCCAATCAGCCCCAGCATTTT
CDR3aa: CASTFPNQPQHF

j_gene: TRBJ2-5
abundance: .
v_gene: TRBV5-1
d_gene: .
CDR3nt: TGCGCCAGCAAGCGCGGGGTCGAAGAGACCCAGTACTTC
CDR3aa: CASKRGVEETQYF

j_gene: TRBJ2-6
abundance: .
v_gene: TRBV24-1
d_gene: TRBD2
CDR3nt: TGTGCCACCAGTGATCGGGGAGGGGTTGGGGCCAACGTCCTGACTTTC
CDR3aa: CATSDRGGVGANVLTF

j_gene: TRBJ1-3
abundance: .
v_gene: TRBV9
d_gene: .
CDR3nt: TGTGCCAGCAGCGTAGCGAGTGACTCTGGAAACACCATATATTTT
CDR3aa: CASSVASDSGNTIYF

j_gene: TRBJ1-3
abundance: once
v_gene: TRBV5-1
d_gene: TRBD1
CDR3nt: TGCGCCAGCAGCTTGGCTGGGACAGGTCCTGGAAACACCATATATTTT
CDR3aa: CASSLAGTGPGNTIYF

j_gene: TRBJ1-1
abundance: .
v_gene: TRBV28
d_gene: TRBD1
CDR3nt: TGTGCCAGCAGTCAGGGACAGGGGGCGACTGAAGCTTTCTTT
CDR3aa: CASSQGQGATEAFF

j_gene: TRBJ2-5
abundance: .
v_gene: TRBV3-1/TRBV3-2
d_gene: .
CDR3nt: TGTGCCAGCAGCCCTGGGGGGACCCTACAAGAGACCCAGTACTTC
CDR3aa: CASSPGGTLQETQYF

j_gene: TRBJ1-2
abundance: .
v_gene: TRBV3-1/TRBV3-2
d_gene: .
CDR3nt: TGTGCCAGCAGCCAAGAGGCCAGGGGAGTGAATGGCTACACCTTC
CDR3aa: CASSQEARGVNGYTF

j_gene: TRBJ1-1
abundance: .
v_gene: TRBV3-1/TRBV3-2
d_gene: .
CDR3nt: TGTGCCAGCAGCCAGACTGGAATATGGCTGAACACTGAAGCTTTCTTT
CDR3aa: CASSQTGIWLNTEAFF

j_gene: TRBJ1-2
abundance: once
v_gene: TRBV3-1/TRBV3-2
d_gene: .
CDR3nt: TGTGCCAGCAGCCAAGATCGAAGTCAGGGGGGCTACACCTTC
CDR3aa: CASSQDRSQGGYTF

j_gene: TRBJ1-1
abundance: .
v_gene: TRBV7-9
d_gene: .
CDR3nt: TGTGCCAGCAGCTTAGCGGGGCAGGGCACTGAAGCTTTCTTT
CDR3aa: CASSLAGQGTEAFF

j_gene: TRBJ1-6
abundance: .
v_gene: TRBV7-9
d_gene: .
CDR3nt: TGTGCCAGCAGCCGTGGGGAGGGAGGGTCCTATAATTCACCCCTCCACTTT
CDR3aa: CASSRGEGGSYNSPLHF

j_gene: TRBJ2-5
abundance: .
v_gene: TRBV7-2
d_gene: TRBD2
CDR3nt: TGTGCCAGCAGCCGTGGCGGGGCGGGGGGGGCCCAAGAGACCCAGTACTTC
CDR3aa: CASSRGGAGGAQETQYF

j_gene: TRBJ2-5
abundance: .
v_gene: TRBV6-4
d_gene: TRBD1
CDR3nt: TGTGCCAGCAGGGACAGGTTCGAAGAGACCCAGTACTTC
CDR3aa: CASRDRFEETQYF

j_gene: TRBJ1-4
abundance: once
v_gene: TRBV20-1
d_gene: .
CDR3nt: TGCAGTGCTAGTTTTCCAGGGTTCCAGAATGAAAAACTGTTTTTT
CDR3aa: CSASFPGFQNEKLFF

j_gene: TRBJ2-2
abundance: once
v_gene: TRBV29-1
d_gene: TRBD1
CDR3nt: TGCAGCGTCCGACAGGGAGTAGGAACCGGGGAGCTGTTTTTT
CDR3aa: CSVRQGVGTGELFF

j_gene: TRBJ1-1
abundance: once
v_gene: TRBV20-1
d_gene: .
CDR3nt: TGCAGTGCCACCCTGGGGACTGAAGCTTTCTTT
CDR3aa: CSATLGTEAFF

j_gene: TRBJ2-7
abundance: .
v_gene: TRBV30
d_gene: TRBD2
CDR3nt: TGTGCCTGGACCCGGACTAGCGGATCCTACGAGCAGTACTTC
CDR3aa: CAWTRTSGSYEQYF

j_gene: TRBJ1-2
abundance: .
v_gene: TRBV11-2
d_gene: .
CDR3nt: TGTGCCAGCAGCTTAGAGAGCCAGCAAGGGAACACCTTC
CDR3aa: CASSLESQQGNTF

j_gene: TRBJ1-3
abundance: .
v_gene: TRBV4-1
d_gene: TRBD1
CDR3nt: TGCGCCAGCAGCCAAACAGGGGCCTCTGGAAACACCATATATTTT
CDR3aa: CASSQTGASGNTIYF

j_gene: TRBJ2-7
abundance: .
v_gene: TRBV7-9
d_gene: TRBD1
CDR3nt: TGTGCCAGCAGCTCCCGGGACAGGAATATTGACGAGCAGTACTTC
CDR3aa: CASSSRDRNIDEQYF

j_gene: TRBJ2-3
abundance: .
v_gene: TRBV6-1
d_gene: TRBD2
CDR3nt: TGTGCCAGCAGTGAAACTGGCGGGGGGATTACAGATACGCAGTATTTT
CDR3aa: CASSETGGGITDTQYF

j_gene: TRBJ1-4
abundance: .
v_gene: TRBV5-8
d_gene: .
CDR3nt: TGTGCCAGCAGCCTAGAGGTGGGGCGAGCGAATGAAAAACTGTTTTTT
CDR3aa: CASSLEVGRANEKLFF

j_gene: TRBJ2-1
abundance: .
v_gene: TRBV24-1
d_gene: .
CDR3nt: TGTGCCACCAGTGAACCGGACAGCAGGCAGTTCTTC
CDR3aa: CATSEPDSRQFF

j_gene: TRBJ2-7
abundance: .
v_gene: TRBV7-2
d_gene: .
CDR3nt: TGTGCCAGCAGCTCTGGCGGGGCCTCCTCCTACGAGCAGTACTTC
CDR3aa: CASSSGGASSYEQYF

j_gene: TRBJ2-5
abundance: .
v_gene: TRBV7-8
d_gene: .
CDR3nt: TGTGCCAGCAGCTTTTGGGCTAGCAGGGAGGAGACCCAGTACTTC
CDR3aa: CASSFWASREETQYF

j_gene: TRBJ1-1
abundance: .
v_gene: TRBV30
d_gene: .
CDR3nt: TGTGCCTGGAGTGTGGCAGAGAACACTGAAGCTTTCTTT
CDR3aa: CAWSVAENTEAFF

j_gene: TRBJ2-1
abundance: .
v_gene: TRBV5-6
d_gene: .
CDR3nt: TGTGCCAGCAGCCCCACAGTGAGCTCCTACAATGAGCAGTTCTTC
CDR3aa: CASSPTVSSYNEQFF

j_gene: TRBJ1-1
abundance: .
v_gene: TRBV21-1
d_gene: .
CDR3nt: TGTGCCAGCAGCAAAGCCAGTGGGGGCTACTCCATGAACACTGAAGCTTTCTTT
CDR3aa: CASSKASGGYSMNTEAFF

j_gene: TRBJ1-1
abundance: .
v_gene: TRBV3-1/TRBV3-2
d_gene: .
CDR3nt: TGTGCCAGCAGGCAGGAGGGGGAGGACACTGAAGCTTTCTTT
CDR3aa: CASRQEGEDTEAFF

j_gene: TRBJ1-6
abundance: .
v_gene: TRBV2
d_gene: TRBD1
CDR3nt: TGTGCCAGCAGCCCCGGGACAGTTTATTCACCCCTCCACTTT
CDR3aa: CASSPGTVYSPLHF

j_gene: TRBJ2-2
abundance: .
v_gene: TRBV29-1
d_gene: .
CDR3nt: TGCAGCGTTGCCCGGGGTGATACCGGGGAGCTGTTTTTT
CDR3aa: CSVARGDTGELFF

j_gene: TRBJ1-5
abundance: .
v_gene: TRBV19
d_gene: .
CDR3nt: TGTGCCAGTAGTCCTTTTCTAGGGCCCCAGCATTTT
CDR3aa: CASSPFLGPQHF

j_gene: TRBJ1-4
abundance: .
v_gene: TRBV15
d_gene: TRBD1
CDR3nt: TGTGCCACCAGCAGATCCGGGACAGGACCTAATGAAAAACTGTTTTTT
CDR3aa: CATSRSGTGPNEKLFF

j_gene: TRBJ2-1
abundance: .
v_gene: TRBV27
d_gene: .
CDR3nt: TGTGCCAGCAGTTTATATCAGGGGAATGAGCAGTTCTTC
CDR3aa: CASSLYQGNEQFF